The clone carrying this T cell receptor (beta chain) was observed a single time. What it recognizes is unknown. Germline CDR1 reads SGDLS; CDR2 reads YYNGEE. V lost 3 bases, J lost 8 bases, and 8 bases stayed unmatched. The CDR3 loop spans 15 amino acids. The data derive from a study of cytomegalovirus exposure and HLA in healthy donors. Study outcomes and limitations: The study recorded 150 to 200 TCR beta chains that were cytomegalovirus-associated.

Vbeta (60) and Jbeta (13) primers were used in the PCR. Measured with immunoSEQ multiplex PCR; TCRdb has only the in-frame clones, and not every one. The table has 95,000 to 150,000 clones, over 60% seen once; the top ten hold roughly 2.5%. Regarding donors, all were healthy bone marrow donors. This clonotype originated in a woman in her forties in good health and CMV-seropositive. The specimen was PBMCs. The V call is TRBV9, the J call TRBJ1-4; 9 bases match TRBD1. The CDR3 region has the DNA TGTGCCAGCAGCGCCTCCGGGACAGGGAGGGAAAAACTGTTTTTT. Translating gives CASSASGTGREKLFF.